Listed below are T cell receptor beta chains from one sample, sequenced in a study of beta chain features in type 1 diabetes. Sequenced by immunoSEQ multiplex PCR; TCRdb stores in-frame clones only, minus some. The sample includes 250,000 to 300,000 clones, roughly an eighth of them seen just once. Material: naive CD4+ T cells from blood. These receptors all come from a man under 40 with type 1 diabetes. CDR3s include the opening cysteine and the closing phenylalanine or tryptophan. The D gene is left open where the match is weak. Clone size is stated in some rows and not others, as once, few, many or a class when expanded.

TRBJ2-5	TRBD2	TRBV28	-	TGTGCCAGCAGTTCACCCTCGGGAGGGTTGAAAGAGACCCAGTACTTC	CASSSPSGGLKETQYF
TRBJ2-1	TRBD2	TRBV5-8	-	TGTGCCAGCAGCCCGGGACTAGCGGAGTACAATGAGCAGTTCTTC	CASSPGLAEYNEQFF
TRBJ1-2	-	TRBV28	-	TGTGCCAGCAGTTTGCAGGGCTTCTATGGCTACACCTTC	CASSLQGFYGYTF
TRBJ2-1	-	TRBV13	-	TGTGCCAGCAGCCCTCCGTCGGTAGCGCCTCCCCATGAGCAGTTCTTC	CASSPPSVAPPHEQFF
TRBJ2-1	TRBD2	TRBV7-9	-	TGTGCCAGCAGCTTATTACGTAGTACGGGAGGGTATACCTACAATGAGCAGTTCTTC	CASSLLRSTGGYTYNEQFF
TRBJ1-5	-	TRBV6-5	few	TGTGCCAGCAGCCTCGGTGGGGCCGTCAATCAGCCCCAGCATTTT	CASSLGGAVNQPQHF
TRBJ1-1	TRBD1	TRBV4-1	few	TGCGCCAGCAGCCGTACGGGACAGCTGAACACTGAAGCTTTCTTT	CASSRTGQLNTEAFF
TRBJ2-3	-	TRBV6-1	-	TGTGCCAGCAGGTCCGGAGATACGCAGTATTTT	CASRSGDTQYF
TRBJ2-3	-	TRBV5-1	-	TGCGCCAGCAGCTTCGCAACCGGGACTGACTACTTTAGCACAGATACGCAGTATTTT	CASSFATGTDYFSTDTQYF
TRBJ2-7	-	TRBV7-2	few	TGTGCCAGCAGCCCCCATAGCTCCTACGAGCAGTACTTC	CASSPHSSYEQYF
TRBJ2-3	-	TRBV27	-	TGTGCCAGGGACTGCACAGATACGCAGTATTTT	CARDCTDTQYF
TRBJ1-2	-	TRBV6-4	few	TGTGCCCGTGGGGACTACTATGGCTACACCTTC	CARGDYYGYTF
TRBJ1-1	-	TRBV11-2	few	TGTGCCAGCAGCCTCTCGAGCGGGGTCGGGGCTTTCTTT	CASSLSSGVGAFF
TRBJ2-7	-	TRBV7-8	-	TGTGCCAGCACAGGGGCCTACGAGCAGTACTTC	CASTGAYEQYF
TRBJ1-1	-	TRBV4-1	once	TGCGCCAGCAGCAACGGACAGCCTCACGCGGAAGAAGCTTTCTTT	CASSNGQPHAEEAFF
TRBJ2-7	-	TRBV6-5	few	TGTGCCAGCAGTTACTCCTGGAATGGGGGCGAATACGAGCAGTACTTC	CASSYSWNGGEYEQYF
TRBJ2-1	TRBD1	TRBV5-1	-	TGCGCCAGCAGCTCAGGACAGGGTGAGCAGTTCTTC	CASSSGQGEQFF
TRBJ2-1	-	TRBV12-5	-	TGTGCTAGTGGTTTGACGGTAGGCAGGGATGAGCAGTTCTTC	CASGLTVGRDEQFF
TRBJ2-5	-	TRBV5-1	-	TGCGCCAGCAGCTTGGCAGGGACCCAGTACTTC	CASSLAGTQYF
TRBJ1-1	TRBD1	TRBV18	few	TGTGCCAGCTCGCCCGGGACAGGGAGGACTGAAGCTTTCTTT	CASSPGTGRTEAFF
TRBJ1-5	-	TRBV2	-	TGTGCCAGCAGTGTGGAGAATGAAAATCAGCCCCAGCATTTT	CASSVENENQPQHF
TRBJ2-7	-	TRBV11-3	few	TGTGCCAGCAGCTTAGGACAGGCCAACGAGCAGTACTTC	CASSLGQANEQYF
TRBJ2-5	-	TRBV18	few	TGTGCCAGCTCACCGATCGGGGAGACCCAGTACTTC	CASSPIGETQYF
TRBJ2-2	TRBD1	TRBV5-6	-	TGTGCCAGCAGCTCCCGTGCGGGACAGGGGCCACTGGGCGGGGAGCTGTTTTTT	CASSSRAGQGPLGGELFF
TRBJ2-1	-	TRBV6-5	few	TGTGCCAGCAGTTACCGGGACTTCTCCCCGGTGAGGGAGCAGTTCTTC	CASSYRDFSPVREQFF
TRBJ1-2	-	TRBV2	-	TGTGCCAGCAGGAGCGCGGCGGGACGGATGTTCTATGGCTACACCTTC	CASRSAAGRMFYGYTF
TRBJ2-1	TRBD2	TRBV5-1	-	TGCGCCAGCAGCCGGACCGCGGGAGGGTACAATGAGCAGTTCTTC	CASSRTAGGYNEQFF
TRBJ1-2	TRBD1	TRBV2	few	TGTGCCAGCACCAGGACAGGGGGAGGTTATGGCTACACCTTC	CASTRTGGGYGYTF
TRBJ2-6	-	TRBV2	few	TGTGCCAGCCGACAGGATTACTCTGGGGCCAACGTCCTGACTTTC	CASRQDYSGANVLTF
TRBJ1-1	TRBD1	TRBV29-1	few	TGCAGCGTTTCGGGACAGGAAAACACTGAAGCTTTCTTT	CSVSGQENTEAFF
TRBJ2-7	TRBD2	TRBV19	few	TGTGCCAGTAGCCCCGGGACTACCTACGAGCAGTACTTC	CASSPGTTYEQYF
TRBJ1-1	-	TRBV28	-	TGTGCCAGCAGCTTACAGGGCACTGAAGCTTTCTTT	CASSLQGTEAFF
TRBJ2-1	-	TRBV19	-	TGTGCCAGTAACACTTACAGGGAATTGCCCAATGAGCAGTTCTTC	CASNTYRELPNEQFF
TRBJ2-1	-	TRBV5-1	few	TGCGCCAGCAGCTTGGGGGCCAGACACAATGAGCAGTTCTTC	CASSLGARHNEQFF
TRBJ2-1	-	TRBV5-1	-	TGCGCCAGCAGCTGGTATTCTAGCGACTACAATGAGCAGTTCTTC	CASSWYSSDYNEQFF
TRBJ2-5	TRBD2	TRBV5-1	few	TGCGCCAGCAGCTTCGGGCTAGCGGAGGAGACCCAGTACTTC	CASSFGLAEETQYF
TRBJ2-5	TRBD1	TRBV13	-	TGTGCCAGCAGCTTCGGACAGGGGATGAAGGAGACCCAGTACTTC	CASSFGQGMKETQYF
TRBJ2-1	TRBD2	TRBV27	-	TGTGCCAGCAGGCTAACTAGCGTCAATGAGCAGTTCTTC	CASRLTSVNEQFF
TRBJ1-2	-	TRBV19	-	TGTGCCAGTAGTTCGGGACACGTCTATGGCTACACCTTC	CASSSGHVYGYTF
TRBJ1-2	-	TRBV18	-	TGTGCCAGCTCGCCTCAGGAAGCTAACTATGGCTACACCTTC	CASSPQEANYGYTF
TRBJ2-6	-	TRBV5-4	-	TGTGCCAGCAGCTTGTACCTAGTCTCTGGGGCCAACGTCCTGACTTTC	CASSLYLVSGANVLTF
TRBJ1-5	TRBD1	TRBV7-9	-	TGTGCCAGCAGCTCCGGACAGGATACCCATCAGCCCCAGCATTTT	CASSSGQDTHQPQHF
TRBJ2-2	TRBD1	TRBV5-1	few	TGCGCCAGCAGCTTCGGACAGGGGGCCGACGGGGAGCTGTTTTTT	CASSFGQGADGELFF
TRBJ1-1	TRBD1	TRBV5-4	-	TGTGCCAGCAGCACGAATCCGGACAGGGGGGCGCTTCGCACTGAAGCTTTCTTT	CASSTNPDRGALRTEAFF
TRBJ2-7	-	TRBV14	-	TGTGCCAGCAGCCAACAAGGGGCCTACGAGCAGTACTTC	CASSQQGAYEQYF
TRBJ2-7	TRBD2	TRBV6-5	-	TGTGCCAGCAGTTACGGTGTAGCGGGAGCGGGCGAGCAGTACTTC	CASSYGVAGAGEQYF